This T cell receptor beta chain was identified during a study of blood T cell repertoires in COVID-19. Study-wide background: Both acute and convalescent COVID-19 samples were obtained from the United States, Italy and Spain. T cells, B-cell-depleted T cells, or PBMCs supplied cDNA or gDNA.

Under the authors' procedure: Amplifying reference gene primers gave estimates of nucleated cell counts. Sequencing was performed with immunoSEQ multiplex PCR; in TCRdb, only in-frame clones are kept and a portion is missing. V and J calls and clone size come straight from that table; D and trimming were deduced from the DNA. In the table there are more than 95,000 clones, about four fifths of which are singletons. The CDR3 consists of 13 residues. CDR1 and CDR2 (germline): MDHEN, SYDVKM. V gave up 1 base and J gave up 8 bases, with 11 bases separating them. This clonotype was sampled from an elderly woman with active or convalescent COVID-19. V usage is TRBV28 and J usage is TRBJ1-1; D is uncertain. Sequenced material: peripheral blood. The CDR3 loop is CASSLFTRVEAFF. The CDR3 region has the DNA TGTGCCAGCAGTTTATTCACGCGGGTAGAAGCTTTCTTT.